The rows below give T cell receptor beta chains drawn from one sample of a study of cytomegalovirus exposure and HLA in healthy donors. TCRdb keeps only in-frame clones here, not all; method: immunoSEQ multiplex PCR. Of about 140,000 clones detected, 73% appear once; the ten largest clones hold 1.3%. Sequencing used PBMCs. The receptors originated from a woman aged 40 to 49 in good health and CMV-seronegative. The conserved cysteine and the conserved F or W are not part of the CDR3 here. The D gene is left open where the match is weak.

d_call v_call cdr3_aa
. TRBV5-4 ASSPDSLGAGELF
. TRBV5-1 ASSLKFQQETQY
TRBD1 TRBV9 ASSVVGRQGLNEQF
. TRBV5-1 ASSLGESGARWGNIQY
TRBD2 TRBV7-9 SSSLRAASGEYEQF
. TRBV6-1 ASSEVQGTYNEQF
. TRBV7-9 ASSLASDYGYT
TRBD2 TRBV5-1 ASSWGPGGRNEQF
. TRBV4-1 ASSQAGNTEAF
. TRBV7-9 SSSLPTGTTNTGELF
TRBD1 TRBV19 ASRDRGMNQPQH
TRBD1 TRBV19 ASRNLGTGVNYGYT
TRBD1 TRBV11-2 ASSLVMGTGPYEQY
TRBD1 TRBV7-2 ASSPSGGVIYGYT
TRBD1 TRBV27 ASSLARQGGSPLH
. TRBV7-9 ASSPTGPVGIGPNVLT
TRBD1 TRBV5-1 ASSLGDREGREQY
TRBD2 TRBV5-1 ASSQSGTSGHTDTQY
TRBD1 TRBV19 ASSSPSDRADYGYT
TRBD1 TRBV7-8 ASGSRDRVEYGYT
. TRBV5-4 ASSLALGPLH
TRBD1 TRBV2 ASSAGTGTSGNTIY
. TRBV27 ASSLSGLYNEQF
TRBD1 TRBV15 ATKIQGAGNTEAF
. TRBV5-4 ASSLYLGEETQY
TRBD2 TRBV7-9 ASSPHFSGPTDTQY
TRBD2 TRBV11-2 ASSSLTSGGSHTGELF
. TRBV27 ASSLSRPDSYEQY
TRBD1 TRBV6-5 ASSYSQGGEKLF
TRBD1 TRBV19 ASSNQGARNTGELF
TRBD1 TRBV29-1 SATRDRGLYGYT
TRBD1 TRBV7-9 ASSLPGGEPTNEQF
. TRBV6-5 ASRPPGGRNQPQH
TRBD1 TRBV7-6 ASSLMAGGTEAF
TRBD2 TRBV7-6 ASSQLPTSGGTYNEQF
TRBD1 TRBV28 ASSLQGRQGRYGYT
TRBD1 TRBV4-3 ASSQELGQINEKLF
TRBD2 TRBV5-1 ASSFASGGYQETQY
TRBD2 TRBV2 ASSPGHITGGPYNEQF
TRBD1 TRBV5-6 ASSGQGYTEAF
. TRBV7-9 ASSLRTGEAF
. TRBV5-4 ASSLAGGQPQH
TRBD1 TRBV2 ASSEPRTGGNYGYT
. TRBV5-5 ASSLGQRLNYGYT
TRBD1 TRBV4-1 ASSQGQGAQPQH
. TRBV11-1 ASSLATNPYNEQF
TRBD1 TRBV7-2 ASSLNTGGGETQY
TRBD1 TRBV13 ASSSTTGATNEKLF
. TRBV6-5 ASSYSQEDEQF
. TRBV28 ASRLPSFTTEAF
. TRBV7-9 ASSRETSTGELF
. TRBV5-5 ASSSLSSYEQY
. TRBV6-5 ASSYSQGLFEQF
TRBD2 TRBV19 ASKETAGGLTDTQY
. TRBV19 ASSPFRENTGELF
TRBD1 TRBV19 ASSAQGAGNTIY
TRBD1 TRBV27 ASRTGGGTEAF
TRBD1 TRBV7-6 ASSLGDRRETEAF
TRBD2 TRBV6-6 ASRWTSGKTDTQY
TRBD1 TRBV5-6 ASSSSGGMSTEAF